These 22 T cell receptor beta chains originate from one sample sequenced in a study of shared clonotypes between healthy human individuals. Sequencing was performed with immunoSEQ multiplex PCR; in TCRdb, only in-frame clones are kept and a portion is missing. This table has approximately 2.1 million clones, approximately 93% appearing once. Sequences were obtained from naive CD4+ T cells from PBMCs. This sample's subset: CD45RA+ positively selected. The receptors stem from a man aged 18 to 30 in good health. Some clones in this sample may be carry-over from other donors' samples.

This clone showed up just a few times. Other DNA sequences in the sample encode the same CDR3. This chain connects TRBV18 to TRBJ1-1, with 8 bases identical to TRBD1. V gave up 2 bases and J gave up 3 bases; unmatched junction bases: 2. Germline-derived CDR1 and CDR2 are KGHSH and LQKENI. The CDR3 totals 14 residues. Here the CDR3 reads CASSPTTGDTEAFF. The CDR3 region has the DNA TGTGCCAGCTCACCAACGACAGGGGACACTGAAGCTTTCTTT.

The genes are TRBV6-1 and TRBJ2-7; D is unresolved. CDR3 length equals 14 residues. Germline CDR1 MNHNS, CDR2 SASEGT. Trimming stripped 4 bases from V and 6 bases from J, with 16 bases between. The CDR3 is CASSATRAVPEQYF. The DNA of the CDR3 is TGTGCCAGCAGTGCAACCCGGGCGGTTCCCGAGCAGTACTTC.

The rearrangement joins TRBV7-2 to TRBJ2-1; 15 nucleotides agree with TRBD2. CDR3 length: 15 amino acids. Germline V gives CDR1 SGHTA, CDR2 FQGNSA. After removal of 5 bases from V and 8 bases from J, the junction contained 4 bases not matched to a gene. Written as DNA, the CDR3 is TGTGCCAGCAGCCGGACTAGCGGGAGGGCCTATGAGCAGTTCTTC. Residues: CASSRTSGRAYEQFF.

This clone has a handful of counts. The rearrangement uses TRBV18 and TRBJ1-5, with a possible D match to TRBD1 (6 bases). Germline V lookup: CDR1 KGHSH, CDR2 LQKENI. The length of the CDR3 is 16 residues. V was shortened by 0 bases and J by 7 bases, with 16 bases between the two germline ends. The CDR3: CASSPPRTDPRQPQHF. Written as DNA, the CDR3 is TGTGCCAGCTCACCACCGAGGACAGACCCCAGGCAGCCCCAGCATTTT.

The chain has TRBV4-2 and TRBJ2-1, with D possibly being TRBD2 (7 bases). Trimming stripped 4 bases from V and 6 bases from J, with 16 bases between. The V gene's germline CDR1 is LGHNA and CDR2 YNFKEQ. The CDR3 contains 15 residues. The CDR3 region has the DNA TGTGCCAGCAGCCCACGAGGGGGGGTCTTCAATGAGCAGTTCTTC. Translating it yields CASSPRGGVFNEQFF.

The V gene is TRBV2, the J gene TRBJ1-5; unclear D gene. There are 14 residues in the CDR3. Trimming removed 6 bases from V and 0 bases from J, with 9 bases in between. In germline, CDR1 is SNHLY, CDR2 FYNNEI. CDR3 coding DNA: TGTGCCAGCAGGGCCGCTTATAGCAATCAGCCCCAGCATTTT. Translated, it gives CASRAAYSNQPQHF.

With respect to this clone: This same CDR3 is encoded by further DNA sequences in the sample. This sequence joins TRBV5-1 and TRBJ1-1; the D gene is possibly TRBD1 (6 bases). Germline CDR1 SGHRS, CDR2 YFSETQ. The ends were cut back, 2 bases at V and 4 bases at J, with 9 bases in the middle. The CDR3 loop spans 13 amino acids. DNA for the CDR3: TGCGCCAGCAGCTTAACAGGGCCCACTGAAGCTTTCTTT. Translated: CASSLTGPTEAFF.

The chain is built from TRBV30 and TRBJ1-2; D is uncertain. There are 13 residues in the CDR3. Trimming shortened V by 4 bases and J by 7 bases, and 16 bases separated the two germline ends. Per the germline V gene, CDR1 is GTSNPN and CDR2 is SVGIG (reference sequence). The CDR3 is CAWKTMRVRGYTF. DNA of the CDR3: TGTGCCTGGAAAACGATGCGGGTTCGTGGCTACACCTTC.

This clone was recorded once. The chain recombines TRBV11-2 with TRBJ1-3; D is perhaps TRBD1 (6 bases). Germline CDR1 is SGHAT and CDR2 is FQNNGV. Trimming took off 1 base at V and 3 bases at J, with 10 bases between the two ends. This CDR3 contains 15 residues. The chain's CDR3 is CASSLAGGRGNTIYF. CDR3 DNA: TGTGCCAGCAGCTTAGCGGGGGGCCGTGGAAACACCATATATTTT.

This chain joins TRBV2 and TRBJ1-3; no clear D gene. Germline assignment: CDR1 SNHLY and CDR2 FYNNEI. This CDR3 is 16 amino acids long. V lost 0 bases, J lost 6 bases, and 15 bases lay in between. The CDR3 loop reads CASSEAEPPSKNTIYF. As DNA, the CDR3 is TGTGCCAGCAGTGAAGCTGAGCCCCCGAGTAAAAACACCATATATTTT.

CDR3 DNA sequence: TGTGCCAGTAGTTGGGGCGGGACTAGCGGACACAATGAGCAGTTCTTC. Amino acids: CASSWGGTSGHNEQFF. The chain is built from TRBV19 and TRBJ2-1; TRBD2 agrees at 11 bases. The junction had 8 bases not matched to a gene; V was cut back by 5 bases and J by 5 bases. CDR3 length: 16 amino acids. Germline V lookup: CDR1 LNHDA, CDR2 SQIVND (reference sequence).

This clone has just a few counts. The chain joins TRBV27 to TRBJ2-7, with 7 bases lining up with TRBD1. The CDR3 has 13 amino acids. V dropped 6 bases and J dropped 3; count of bases not matched to a gene: 5. CDR1 and CDR2 from the germline V gene are MNHEY and SMNVEV (reference sequence). Here the CDR3 DNA reads TGTGCCAGCAGCCGGGACAGTCACTACGAGCAGTACTTC. This gives the protein CASSRDSHYEQYF.

The V call is TRBV7-9, the J call TRBJ1-1; 10 bases match TRBD1. CDR1 and CDR2 from the germline V gene are SEHNR and FQNEAQ (reference sequence). Unmatched junction bases numbered 4, after V lost 3 bases and J lost 3 bases. The CDR3 has 15 amino acids. The CDR3 loop is CASSFKGQGYTEAFF. In DNA form, the CDR3 reads TGTGCCAGCAGCTTTAAGGGACAGGGGTACACTGAAGCTTTCTTT.

V gene TRBV27 combines with J gene TRBJ2-3; D is uncertain. Trimming took 2 bases from V and 4 from J, leaving 10 bases between them. The CDR3 sequence is 14 residues long. Germline lookup yields CDR1 MNHEY and CDR2 SMNVEV (reference sequence). The CDR3: CASSLNLGSDTQYF. CDR3 coding DNA: TGTGCCAGCAGTTTAAACCTGGGTTCAGATACGCAGTATTTT.

The rearrangement joins TRBV27 to TRBJ2-3, with TRBD2 as a possible D gene (5 bases). The germline gives CDR1 MNHEY, CDR2 SMNVEV (reference sequence). The CDR3 extends over 12 amino acids. Trimming pared 8 bases from V and 8 bases from J, leaving 14 bases between. The CDR3 sequence is CASGLLDGTQYF. The CDR3 coding sequence is TGTGCCAGCGGACTCCTCGACGGTACGCAGTATTTT.

The chain carries TRBV19 and TRBJ2-1; TRBD1 aligns across 7 bases. V was pared by 9 bases and J by 5 bases, with 7 bases of the junction left unmatched. Germline CDR1 is LNHDA and CDR2 is SQIVND (reference sequence). The length of the CDR3 is 13 residues. This CDR3 reads CASQGTAHNEQFF. The CDR3 DNA is TGTGCCAGCCAGGGGACAGCTCACAATGAGCAGTTCTTC.

The chain combines TRBV14 with TRBJ2-3, with D perhaps TRBD1 (6 bases). This CDR3 region has 18 residues. CDR1 and CDR2 (germline): SGHDN, FVKESK. V shed 2 bases and J shed 0 bases, with 18 bases lying between them. CDR3 sequence reads: CASSQFRQGISSTDTQYF. DNA of the CDR3: TGTGCCAGCAGCCAATTTCGGCAGGGGATTTCTAGCACAGATACGCAGTATTTT.

The chain recombines TRBV27 with TRBJ2-1, with D maybe TRBD1 (6 bases). Germline lookup yields CDR1 MNHEY and CDR2 SMNVEV (reference sequence). The V end was cut by 5 bases, the J end by 0 bases, with 14 bases between. This CDR3 spans 16 amino acids. The CDR3 DNA sequence: TGTGCCAGCAGTCCACTGGGGGCGGGCTCCTACAATGAGCAGTTCTTC. Amino acids: CASSPLGAGSYNEQFF.

This clone was found a few times. This rearrangement joins TRBV7-3 to TRBJ1-1, with D uncertain. This CDR3 has 13 amino acids. V was clipped by 4 bases and J by 7 bases, with 13 bases between them. The germline V gene encodes CDR1 SGHTA and CDR2 FQGTGA. CDR3 in amino acids: CASSSRQADEAFF. DNA for the CDR3: TGTGCCAGCAGCTCAAGGCAGGCCGATGAAGCTTTCTTT.

The V call is TRBV28, the J call TRBJ2-3; 14 bases are a match to TRBD2. The V gene's germline CDR1 is MDHEN and CDR2 SYDVKM. The CDR3 covers 15 residues. Trimming removed 7 bases from V and 10 bases from J; junction bases left unmatched: 10. The CDR3, as DNA: TGTGCCAGCACTGGGGTGACTAGCGGGAGGGGAGCGCAGTATTTT. This gives the protein CASTGVTSGRGAQYF.

The chain recombines TRBV9 with TRBJ2-3; a weak D match, TRBD2 (6 bases). CDR1 and CDR2 (germline): SGDLS, YYNGEE. The V and J ends lost 0 bases and 3 bases respectively, with 17 bases between them. The CDR3 covers 17 residues. CDR3 nucleotides: TGTGCCAGCAGCGTAGCCCCTCAAGCGGGCGGTACAGATACGCAGTATTTT. Its protein product is CASSVAPQAGGTDTQYF.

The chain uses TRBV9 and TRBJ2-5; D possibly uses TRBD1 or TRBD2 (5 bases each). The CDR3 length is 15 residues. The germline V gene encodes CDR1 SGDLS and CDR2 YYNGEE. Trimming shortened V by 4 bases and J by 1 base, and 14 bases separated the two germline ends. CDR3 residues: CASSKPRGGQETQYF. CDR3 DNA sequence: TGTGCCAGCAGCAAACCTCGGGGCGGCCAAGAGACCCAGTACTTC.